This passage covers 23 T cell receptor beta chains from one sample sequenced in a study of blood T cell repertoires in COVID-19. Libraries were prepared by immunoSEQ multiplex PCR; TCRdb keeps only in-frame clonotypes and omits some of them. The sample shows roughly 120,000 clones, around 87% of them seen only once. The specimen sequenced was peripheral blood. These receptors were taken from a man aged 65-85 years with active or convalescent COVID-19.

The chain joins TRBV5-1 to TRBJ2-2, with D unclear. Germline-derived CDR1 and CDR2 are SGHRS and YFSETQ. V was cut by 4 bases and J by 7 bases, with 8 bases left in between. The CDR3 sequence is 12 residues long. The CDR3 loop is CASSITSGELFF. The CDR3 nucleotides read TGCGCCAGCAGCATCACGAGCGGGGAGCTGTTTTTT.

The chain recombines TRBV21-1 with TRBJ1-5; the table names TRBD1, a call not compared with the DNA. TRBV21-1 corresponds to a pseudogene. This CDR3 contains 14 residues. The CDR3 sequence is CASSKGGANQPQHF. The CDR3 bases are TGTGCCAGCAGCAAAGGTGGGGCCAATCAGCCCCAGCATTTT.

J is TRBJ1-1 and V is TRBV19; D is possibly TRBD1 (6 bases). The CDR3 totals 13 residues. V lost 7 bases, J lost 5 bases, and 14 bases lay in between. In germline, CDR1 is LNHDA, CDR2 SQIVND (reference sequence). This chain's CDR3 is CASTGTTGTEAFF. The DNA of the CDR3 is TGTGCCAGTACCGGAACAACAGGGACTGAAGCTTTCTTT.

The chain combines TRBV29-1 with TRBJ2-7; 10 bases line up with TRBD1. Germline lookup yields CDR1 SQVTM and CDR2 ANQGSEA. This CDR3 contains 16 residues. V gave up 6 bases and J gave up 6 bases; unmatched junction bases: 17. The CDR3 is CSVERQGAFFKGEQYF. In nucleotides, the CDR3 is TGCAGCGTGGAAAGACAGGGGGCTTTTTTCAAGGGCGAGCAGTACTTC.

The chain links TRBV7-2 to TRBJ2-1; 9 positions agree with TRBD2. The CDR3 spans 19 residues. Losses at the gene ends were 1 base for V and 2 bases for J; bases not matched to a gene: 12. Germline CDR1 SGHTA, CDR2 FQGNSA. The CDR3 protein is CASSLGQVVTSGPYNEQFF. The DNA of the CDR3 is TGTGCCAGCAGCTTAGGTCAAGTCGTGACTAGCGGCCCCTACAATGAGCAGTTCTTC.

This sequence joins TRBV10-3 and TRBJ1-2; D gene uncertain. CDR3 size: 15 residues. Germline V gene data show CDR1 as ENHRY and CDR2 as SYGVKD. Trimming took 0 bases from V and 2 from J, leaving 10 bases between them. CDR3 DNA: TGTGCCATCAGTGAGTCCGCGACTTTCAACTATGGCTACACCTTC. Amino acids: CAISESATFNYGYTF.

This chain joins TRBV7-3 and TRBJ2-2; D is possibly TRBD1 (6 bases). Germline V gene lookup returns CDR1 SGHTA and CDR2 FQGTGA. The CDR3 sequence is 17 residues long. Trimming cost V 1 base and J 7 bases, with 19 bases left between them. For the CDR3, the DNA is TGTGCCAGCAGCTTAAACAGACTGTTAGGGGACAACGGGGAGCTGTTTTTT. Its translation: CASSLNRLLGDNGELFF.

This sequence joins TRBV5-1 and TRBJ1-1, with D possibly TRBD1 on 6 matching bases. Germline V CDR1 and CDR2: SGHRS, YFSETQ. Trimming pared 4 bases from V and 1 base from J, leaving 17 bases between. This CDR3 has 16 residues. As DNA, the CDR3 is TGCGCCAGCAGCGTTATGGGCTCAGGGGAGAACACTGAAGCTTTCTTT. Amino acids: CASSVMGSGENTEAFF.

This chain uses TRBV19 with TRBJ2-2, with 8 bases aligning to TRBD1. The CDR3 runs 15 residues. The junction had 2 bases not matched to a gene; V was cut back by 4 bases and J by 1 base. Germline V lookup: CDR1 LNHDA, CDR2 SQIVND (reference sequence). CDR3 region: CASSNGQGNTGELFF. CDR3 bases: TGTGCCAGTAGTAACGGACAGGGGAACACCGGGGAGCTGTTTTTT.

The chain links TRBV6-4 to TRBJ2-2, with 8 positions matching TRBD1. CDR1 and CDR2 (germline): MRHNA, SNTAGT. Trimming cost V 0 bases and J 1 base; bases outside gene matches: 4. The CDR3 is 17 residues long. Here the CDR3 reads CASSDSSDRGNTGELFF. The CDR3 DNA is TGTGCCAGCAGTGACTCCTCCGACAGGGGGAACACCGGGGAGCTGTTTTTT.

This clone occurred once. This chain uses TRBV15 with TRBJ1-1, with 10 bases fitting TRBD1. The germline CDR1 and CDR2 sequences are LNHNV and YYDKDF (reference sequence). This CDR3 has 17 residues. V lost 2 bases, J lost 1 base, and 7 bases stayed unmatched. The CDR3 DNA is TGTGCCACCAGCAGACTAGGGACAGGGGAATCGAACACTGAAGCTTTCTTT. Translation gives CATSRLGTGESNTEAFF.

This CDR3 is CASSPQGVISYEQYF. DNA for the CDR3: TGTGCCAGCAGCCCGCAGGGGGTAATCTCCTACGAGCAGTACTTC. The genes are TRBV7-9 and TRBJ2-7; the match to TRBD1 covers 7 bases. The CDR3 is 15 residues long. Germline assignment: CDR1 SEHNR and CDR2 FQNEAQ (reference sequence). With 5 bases clipped from V and 0 bases from J, the junction kept 7 bases outside the gene matches.

Only one count was recorded for this clone. V usage is TRBV12-2 and J usage is TRBJ2-1; TRBD2, as called in the table, went unchecked against the DNA. TRBV12-2 represents a pseudogene. This CDR3 has 18 residues. CDR3 region: CASRPHAGREKRSNEQFF. The CDR3 coding sequence is TGTGCAAGTCGCCCTCATGCCGGGAGGGAAAAAAGAAGCAATGAGCAGTTCTTC.

In this sample, this clone turned up a few times. V gene TRBV28 combines with J gene TRBJ1-5, with TRBD1 matching 8 bases. Germline-derived CDR1 and CDR2 are MDHEN and SYDVKM. The CDR3 extends over 15 amino acids. The V and J ends lost 6 bases and 8 bases, in that order; junction bases with no gene match: 12. CDR3 coding DNA: TGTGCCAGCAGCCCGGACAGGGTGTGGCAGAAGCCCCAGCATTTT. It yields the protein CASSPDRVWQKPQHF.

The chain combines TRBV2 with TRBJ2-2; D ambiguous. CDR1 and CDR2 (germline): SNHLY, FYNNEI. This CDR3 spans 10 amino acids. Deletions cut 8 bases from V and 7 bases from J, with 5 bases between. The CDR3 loop reads CASHSGELFF. The CDR3 DNA reads TGTGCCAGCCATAGCGGGGAGCTGTTTTTT. The whole variable domain, remainder taken from reference TRBV2 and TRBJ2-2, is EPEVTQTPSHQVTQMGQEVILRCVPISNHLYFYWYRQILGQKVEFLVSFYNNEISEKSEIFDDQFSVERPDGSNFTLKIRSTKLEDSAMYFCASHSGELFFGEGSRLTVL.

This clone has more than one count but fewer than ten. This sequence joins TRBV7-2 and TRBJ2-7; tentatively, D is TRBD2 (6 bases). This CDR3 contains 16 residues. V was clipped by 1 base and J by 3 bases, with 16 bases between them. The germline V gene has CDR1 SGHTA and CDR2 FQGNSA. CDR3 DNA: TGTGCCAGCAGCTTAGATCGAGCTAGCGCTTTCTACGAGCAGTACTTC. As protein: CASSLDRASAFYEQYF.

The V call is TRBV19, the J call TRBJ2-7, with TRBD1 matching 11 bases. Germline V gene lookup returns CDR1 LNHDA and CDR2 SQIVND (reference sequence). The CDR3 is 13 amino acids. J lost 3 bases, V lost 9 bases, and 4 bases had no gene match. CDR3 sequence reads: CASSGTGGYEQYF. The CDR3 DNA sequence: TGTGCCAGCTCCGGGACAGGGGGCTACGAGCAGTACTTC.

The CDR3 here is CASSTKDYNEQFF. The CDR3 region has the DNA TGTGCCAGCAGCACTAAGGATTACAATGAGCAGTTCTTC. The rearrangement joins TRBV7-9 to TRBJ2-1; D uncertain. This CDR3 is 13 amino acids long. Trimming stripped 5 bases from V and 4 bases from J, with 9 bases between. CDR1 SEHNR and CDR2 FQNEAQ come from the germline V gene (reference sequence).

This rearrangement joins TRBV2 to TRBJ2-7; 10 bases agree with TRBD1. V lost 11 bases, J lost 2 bases, and 3 bases stayed unmatched. Germline CDR1 is SNHLY and CDR2 is FYNNEI. The CDR3 totals 12 residues. CDR3 amino acids: CAGGTGAYEQYF. DNA of the CDR3: TGTGCCGGGGGGACAGGGGCCTACGAGCAGTACTTC.

The chain has TRBV21-1 and TRBJ1-4. TRBV21-1 is annotated as a pseudogene. The length of the CDR3 is 14 residues. Written as DNA, the CDR3 is TGTGCCAGCAGCAATACGAGACGGGATGAAAAACTGTTTTTT. It codes for CASSNTRRDEKLFF.

The chain links TRBV15 to TRBJ1-2; 9 bases are a match to TRBD1. Trimming cost V 3 bases and J 4 bases; bases outside gene matches: 6. This CDR3 contains 15 residues. Germline CDR1 is LNHNV and CDR2 is YYDKDF (reference sequence). The CDR3 region is CATSRETGGFYGYTF. DNA of the CDR3: TGTGCCACCAGCAGGGAGACAGGGGGATTCTATGGCTACACCTTC.

V is TRBV6-5 and J is TRBJ2-1; D is perhaps TRBD1 (5 bases). The CDR3 length is 14 residues. V was pared by 6 bases and J by 4 bases, with 13 bases between. CDR1 and CDR2 from the germline V gene are MNHEY and SVGAGI. In DNA form, the CDR3 reads TGTGCCAGCAGCCAGGGTGGTTGGTACAATGAGCAGTTCTTC. Translation: CASSQGGWYNEQFF.

The chain recombines TRBV4-1 with TRBJ1-3, with D uncertain. From germline, CDR1 is MGHRA and CDR2 YSYEKL. The CDR3 length is 19 residues. V was shortened by 2 bases and J by 0 bases, with 20 bases between the two germline ends. CDR3 DNA: TGCGCCAGCAGCCAAAATGCTAGGCGTGGAGGCCTCTCTGGAAACACCATATATTTT. As protein: CASSQNARRGGLSGNTIYF.